This T cell receptor (beta chain) was captured in a study of radiotherapy plus CTLA-4 blockade in lung cancer. The CDR3 has 15 amino acids. The junction had 5 bases not matched to a gene; V was cut back by 5 bases and J by 1 base. Germline-derived CDR1 and CDR2 are PRHDT and FYEKMQ (reference sequence). Assay: immunoSEQ multiplex PCR; the TCRdb copy retains only in-frame clones and omits some. Among some 38,000 clones listed, 70% to 85% were seen once. The sequence was collected from a human donor with non-small cell lung cancer who had stable disease on radiotherapy plus ipilimumab. The starting material was peripheral blood, obtained from a patient treated with radiotherapy plus ipilimumab. The chain joins TRBV13 to TRBJ2-5, with 9 bases matching TRBD1. CDR3 nucleotide sequence: TGTGCCAGCAGCCTGGGGACAGGGCGCCAAGAGACCCAGTACTTC. Protein: CASSLGTGRQETQYF.